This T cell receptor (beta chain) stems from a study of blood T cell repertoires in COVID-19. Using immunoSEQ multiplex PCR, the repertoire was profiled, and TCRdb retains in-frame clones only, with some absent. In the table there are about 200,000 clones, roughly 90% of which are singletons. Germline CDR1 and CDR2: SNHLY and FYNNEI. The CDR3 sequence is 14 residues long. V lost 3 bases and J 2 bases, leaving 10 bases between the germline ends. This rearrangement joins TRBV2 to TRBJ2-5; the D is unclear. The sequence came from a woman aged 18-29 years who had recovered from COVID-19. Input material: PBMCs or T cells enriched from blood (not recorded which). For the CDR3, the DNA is TGTGCCAGCAGTGAGCCTAGGCGGCAAGAGACCCAGTACTTC. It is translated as CASSEPRRQETQYF. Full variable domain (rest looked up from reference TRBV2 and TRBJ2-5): EPEVTQTPSHQVTQMGQEVILRCVPISNHLYFYWYRQILGQKVEFLVSFYNNEISEKSEIFDDQFSVERPDGSNFTLKIRSTKLEDSAMYFCASSEPRRQETQYFGPGTRLLVL.